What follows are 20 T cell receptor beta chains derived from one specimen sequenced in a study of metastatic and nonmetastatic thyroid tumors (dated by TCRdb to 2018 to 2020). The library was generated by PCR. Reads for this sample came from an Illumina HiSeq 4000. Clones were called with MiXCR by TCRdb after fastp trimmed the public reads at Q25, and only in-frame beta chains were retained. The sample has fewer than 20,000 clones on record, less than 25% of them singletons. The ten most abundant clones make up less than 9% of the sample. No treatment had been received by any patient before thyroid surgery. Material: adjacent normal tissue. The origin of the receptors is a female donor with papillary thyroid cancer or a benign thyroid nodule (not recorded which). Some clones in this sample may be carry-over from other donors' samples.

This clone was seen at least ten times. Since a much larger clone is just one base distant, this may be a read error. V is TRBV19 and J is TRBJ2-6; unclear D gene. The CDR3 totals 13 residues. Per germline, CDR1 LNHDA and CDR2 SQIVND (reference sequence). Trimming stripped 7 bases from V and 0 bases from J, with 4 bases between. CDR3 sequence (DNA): TGTGCCAGTATCGTCTCTGGGGCCAACGTCCTGACTTTC. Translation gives CASIVSGANVLTF.

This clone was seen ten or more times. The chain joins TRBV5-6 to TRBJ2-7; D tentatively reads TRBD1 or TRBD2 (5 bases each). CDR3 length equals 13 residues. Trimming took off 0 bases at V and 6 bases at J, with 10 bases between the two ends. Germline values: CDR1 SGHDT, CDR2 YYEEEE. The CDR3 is CASSLAPGSEQYF. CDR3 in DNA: TGTGCCAGCAGCTTGGCCCCAGGGAGCGAGCAGTACTTC.

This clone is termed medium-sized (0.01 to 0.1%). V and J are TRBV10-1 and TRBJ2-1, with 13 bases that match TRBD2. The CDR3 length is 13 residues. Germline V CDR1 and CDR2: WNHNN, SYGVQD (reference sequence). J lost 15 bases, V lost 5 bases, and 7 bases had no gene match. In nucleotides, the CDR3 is TGCGCCAGCAGTCAAGGACTAGCGGGAGCATTGTTCTTC. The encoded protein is CASSQGLAGALFF.

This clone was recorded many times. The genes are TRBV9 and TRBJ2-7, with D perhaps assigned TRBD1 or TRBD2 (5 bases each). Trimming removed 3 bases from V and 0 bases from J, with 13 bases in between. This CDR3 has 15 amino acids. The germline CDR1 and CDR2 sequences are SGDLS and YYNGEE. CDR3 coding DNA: TGTGCCAGCAGCGGGGGACCGAGGAGCTCCTACGAGCAGTACTTC. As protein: CASSGGPRSSYEQYF.

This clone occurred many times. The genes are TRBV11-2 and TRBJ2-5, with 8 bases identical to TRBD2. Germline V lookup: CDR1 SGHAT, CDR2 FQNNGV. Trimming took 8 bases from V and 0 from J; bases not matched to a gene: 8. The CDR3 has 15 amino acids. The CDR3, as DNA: TGTGCCAGCTCCCGGGGGGGCGGGTACCAAGAGACCCAGTACTTC. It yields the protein CASSRGGGYQETQYF.

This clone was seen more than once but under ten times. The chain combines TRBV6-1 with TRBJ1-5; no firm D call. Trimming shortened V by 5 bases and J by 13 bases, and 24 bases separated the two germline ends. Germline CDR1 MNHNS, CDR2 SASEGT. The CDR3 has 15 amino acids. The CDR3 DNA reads TGTGCCAGCAGTTCAGACGGATATATCAATCATCCTCAGCATTTT. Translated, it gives CASSSDGYINHPQHF.

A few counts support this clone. The CDR3 reads CSVEEPGTSGTYEQYF. The CDR3 nucleotides are TGCAGCGTTGAAGAACCCGGGACTAGCGGGACATACGAGCAGTACTTC. This rearrangement joins TRBV29-1 to TRBJ2-7, with 13 bases matching TRBD2. CDR1 and CDR2 from the germline V gene are SQVTM and ANQGSEA. The CDR3 covers 16 residues. The V gene end was trimmed by 0 bases and the J gene end by 4 bases; junction bases not matched to a gene: 6.

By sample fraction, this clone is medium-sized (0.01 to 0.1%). CDR3 region: CASSGTGGTRAQHF. The CDR3 DNA sequence: TGTGCCAGCAGCGGGACAGGGGGTACTAGGGCCCAGCATTTT. This chain links TRBV6-1 with TRBJ1-5, with 11 bases identical to TRBD1. CDR1 MNHNS and CDR2 SASEGT come from the germline V gene. V was pared by 6 bases and J by 11 bases, with 9 bases of the junction left unmatched. The CDR3 contains 14 residues.

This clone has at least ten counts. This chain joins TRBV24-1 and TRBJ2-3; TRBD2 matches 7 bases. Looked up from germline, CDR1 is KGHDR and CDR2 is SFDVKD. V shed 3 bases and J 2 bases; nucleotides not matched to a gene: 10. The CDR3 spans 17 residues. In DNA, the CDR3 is TGTGCCACCAGTGATCCCCCTAGCGGAACCATCACAGATACGCAGTATTTT. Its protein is CATSDPPSGTITDTQYF.

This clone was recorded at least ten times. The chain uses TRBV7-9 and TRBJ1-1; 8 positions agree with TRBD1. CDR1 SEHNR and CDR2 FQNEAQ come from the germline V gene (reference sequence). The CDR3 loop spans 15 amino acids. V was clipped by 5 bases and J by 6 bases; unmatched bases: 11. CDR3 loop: CASSPRTGLGAEAFF. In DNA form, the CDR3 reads TGTGCCAGCAGCCCGAGGACAGGGCTGGGCGCTGAAGCTTTCTTT.

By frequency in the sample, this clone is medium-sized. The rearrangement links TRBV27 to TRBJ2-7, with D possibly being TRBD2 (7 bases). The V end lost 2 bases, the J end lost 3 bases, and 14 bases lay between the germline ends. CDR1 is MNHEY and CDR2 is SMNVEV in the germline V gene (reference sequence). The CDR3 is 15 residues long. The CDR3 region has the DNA TGTGCCAGCAGTTTAAGTTGGGGGGGCAGCTACGAGCAGTACTTC. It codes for CASSLSWGGSYEQYF.

This CDR3 is CASSLRGRETQYF. The CDR3 nucleotides are TGTGCCAGCAGTTTACGGGGGAGAGAGACCCAGTACTTC. The chain joins TRBV27 to TRBJ2-5; D is perhaps TRBD2 (6 bases). Germline lookup yields CDR1 MNHEY and CDR2 SMNVEV (reference sequence). The V and J ends lost 2 bases and 4 bases respectively, with 8 bases between them. CDR3 size: 13 residues.

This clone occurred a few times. DNA for the CDR3: TGTGCCAGCAGTGGACAGGGGGCTGGGTACTATGGCTACACCTTC. Translation: CASSGQGAGYYGYTF. The chain recombines TRBV2 with TRBJ1-2, with TRBD1 matching 10 bases. Germline loops: CDR1 SNHLY, CDR2 FYNNEI. The CDR3 covers 15 residues. Trimming at V came to 4 bases and at J to 3 bases, leaving 5 bases not matched to a gene.

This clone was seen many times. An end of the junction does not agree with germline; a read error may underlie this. The CDR3 bases are TGTGCCAGCAGTTTCCGGGCTAGCGGCTACGAACAGTACTTC. It codes for CASSFRASGYEQYF. The chain employs TRBV12-3 or TRBV12-4 and TRBJ2-7, with 7 bases aligning to TRBD2. This CDR3 has 14 residues.

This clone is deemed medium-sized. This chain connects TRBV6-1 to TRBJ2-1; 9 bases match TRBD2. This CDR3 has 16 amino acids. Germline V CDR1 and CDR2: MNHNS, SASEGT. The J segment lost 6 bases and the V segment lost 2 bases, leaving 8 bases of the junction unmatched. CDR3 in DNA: TGTGCCAGCAGTGAATATGGCGGGAGGGCCAGCAATGAGCAGTTCTTC. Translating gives CASSEYGGRASNEQFF.

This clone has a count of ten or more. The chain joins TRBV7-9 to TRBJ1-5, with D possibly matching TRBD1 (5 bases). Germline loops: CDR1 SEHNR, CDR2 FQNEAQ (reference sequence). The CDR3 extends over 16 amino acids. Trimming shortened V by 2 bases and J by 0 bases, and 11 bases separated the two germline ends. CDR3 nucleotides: TGTGCCAGCAGCTTATCGGGACGGGATAGCAATCAGCCCCAGCATTTT. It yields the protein CASSLSGRDSNQPQHF.

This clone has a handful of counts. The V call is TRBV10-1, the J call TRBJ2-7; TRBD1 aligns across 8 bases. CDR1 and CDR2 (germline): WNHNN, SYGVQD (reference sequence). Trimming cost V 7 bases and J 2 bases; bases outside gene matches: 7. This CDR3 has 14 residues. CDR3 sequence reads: CASTRTGITYEQYF. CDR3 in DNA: TGCGCCAGCACTAGGACAGGGATAACCTACGAGCAGTACTTC.

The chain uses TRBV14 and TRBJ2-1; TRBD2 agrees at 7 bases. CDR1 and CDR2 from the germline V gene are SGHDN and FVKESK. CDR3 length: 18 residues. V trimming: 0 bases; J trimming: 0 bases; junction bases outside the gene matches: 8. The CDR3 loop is CASSQDRLAESSYNEQFF. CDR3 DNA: TGTGCCAGCAGCCAAGATCGTCTAGCGGAGAGCTCCTACAATGAGCAGTTCTTC.

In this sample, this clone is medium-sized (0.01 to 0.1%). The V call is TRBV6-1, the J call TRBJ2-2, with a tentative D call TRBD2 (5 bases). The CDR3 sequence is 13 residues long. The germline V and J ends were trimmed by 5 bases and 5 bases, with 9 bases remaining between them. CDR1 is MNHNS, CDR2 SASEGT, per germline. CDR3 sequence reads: CASSNRGTGELFF. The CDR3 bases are TGTGCCAGCAGTAACAGAGGGACCGGGGAGCTGTTTTTT.

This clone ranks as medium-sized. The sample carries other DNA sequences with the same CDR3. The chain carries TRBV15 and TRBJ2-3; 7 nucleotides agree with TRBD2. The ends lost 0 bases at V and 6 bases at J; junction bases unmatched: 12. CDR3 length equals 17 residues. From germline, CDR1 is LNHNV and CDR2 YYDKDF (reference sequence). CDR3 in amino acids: CATSRDSGGWMGDTQYF. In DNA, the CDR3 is TGTGCCACCAGCAGAGATTCGGGGGGATGGATGGGGGATACGCAGTATTTT.